Listed below are T cell receptor beta chains from one sample, sequenced in a study of T cells in localized non-small cell lung cancer. The method was immunoSEQ multiplex PCR; TCRdb's version includes in-frame clones alone and lacks a portion of them. In the table there are about 53,000 clones, over 80% of which are singletons. Sequencing used peripheral blood mononuclear cells, obtained before any cancer treatment. The receptors here all came from a man between 35 and 75 years old with stage III lung adenocarcinoma. The CDR3 runs from the conserved cysteine through the conserved F or W. Each record gives: clone size, V gene, D gene, J gene, CDR3 protein, CDR3 DNA. The D gene is left open where the match is weak. The listing skips clone size in some rows; elsewhere it reads once, few, many or a size class.

>.|TRBV2|.|TRBJ2-1
CASSEVGPPYNEQFF
TGTGCCAGCAGTGAGGTGGGCCCTCCCTACAATGAGCAGTTCTTC
>.|TRBV5-1|TRBD1|TRBJ2-7
CASRKVSPGQGYEQYF
TGCGCCAGCAGGAAAGTTAGTCCGGGACAGGGCTACGAGCAGTACTTC
>.|TRBV5-4|.|TRBJ2-3
CASKGQGNTDTQYF
TGTGCCAGCAAAGGGCAGGGAAACACAGATACGCAGTATTTT
>.|TRBV25-1|TRBD1|TRBJ1-2
CASSASGTANYGYTF
TGTGCCAGCAGTGCGTCCGGGACAGCTAACTATGGCTACACCTTC
>once|TRBV2|TRBD2|TRBJ2-5
CASSGAGGHQETQYF
TGTGCCAGCAGTGGGGCGGGGGGGCACCAAGAGACCCAGTACTTC
>.|TRBV5-1|TRBD2|TRBJ2-5
CASSLVPAGGPGQETQYF
TGCGCCAGCAGCTTGGTCCCAGCGGGGGGGCCGGGGCAAGAGACCCAGTACTTC
>.|TRBV18|.|TRBJ2-1
CASSPVGGDMNEQFF
TGTGCCAGCTCACCAGTGGGGGGCGATATGAATGAGCAGTTCTTC
>.|TRBV7-9|TRBD1|TRBJ2-3
CASSSQGVITDTQYF
TGTGCCAGCAGCTCCCAGGGGGTTATCACAGATACGCAGTATTTT
>once|TRBV5-1|.|TRBJ1-4
CASSPTSTNEKLFF
TGCGCCAGCAGTCCGACTTCAACTAATGAAAAACTGTTTTTT
>.|TRBV19|.|TRBJ2-3
CASSFLAKATDTQYF
TGTGCCAGTAGTTTTCTAGCGAAGGCCACAGATACGCAGTATTTT
>.|TRBV28|.|TRBJ2-5
CASSRGWGVGETQYF
TGTGCCAGCAGTAGGGGGTGGGGAGTTGGGGAGACCCAGTACTTC
>.|TRBV5-1|.|TRBJ2-2
CASSLAGTGELFF
TGCGCCAGCAGCTTGGCGGGGACCGGGGAGCTGTTTTTT
>few|TRBV2|.|TRBJ2-3
CASRAREANRDTQYF
TGTGCCAGCAGGGCCAGGGAGGCCAACCGTGATACGCAGTATTTT
>.|TRBV14|.|TRBJ1-2
CASSQNRRDYGYTF
TGTGCCAGCAGCCAAAACAGACGTGACTATGGCTACACCTTC
>.|TRBV5-4|.|TRBJ1-2
CASSLVSQGSGYTF
TGTGCCAGCAGCTTGGTGTCTCAGGGAAGTGGCTACACCTTC
>.|TRBV19|.|TRBJ1-1
CASTAEALGPAHEAFF
TGTGCCAGTACTGCAGAGGCCCTCGGCCCGGCCCACGAAGCTTTCTTT
>.|TRBV7-3|.|TRBJ2-6
CASSLGTGAGANVLTF
TGTGCCAGCAGCTTAGGGACGGGGGCTGGGGCCAACGTCCTGACTTTC
>.|TRBV7-2|TRBD2|TRBJ2-5
CASSLVASGETQYF
TGTGCCAGCAGCTTAGTGGCTAGCGGGGAGACCCAGTACTTC
>.|TRBV29-1|.|TRBJ2-5
CSVTSAEETQYF
TGCAGCGTGACCAGCGCCGAAGAGACCCAGTACTTC
>.|TRBV7-2|TRBD1|TRBJ1-2
CASSDRTGGIYGYTF
TGTGCCAGCAGCGATCGGACAGGGGGGATCTATGGCTACACCTTC